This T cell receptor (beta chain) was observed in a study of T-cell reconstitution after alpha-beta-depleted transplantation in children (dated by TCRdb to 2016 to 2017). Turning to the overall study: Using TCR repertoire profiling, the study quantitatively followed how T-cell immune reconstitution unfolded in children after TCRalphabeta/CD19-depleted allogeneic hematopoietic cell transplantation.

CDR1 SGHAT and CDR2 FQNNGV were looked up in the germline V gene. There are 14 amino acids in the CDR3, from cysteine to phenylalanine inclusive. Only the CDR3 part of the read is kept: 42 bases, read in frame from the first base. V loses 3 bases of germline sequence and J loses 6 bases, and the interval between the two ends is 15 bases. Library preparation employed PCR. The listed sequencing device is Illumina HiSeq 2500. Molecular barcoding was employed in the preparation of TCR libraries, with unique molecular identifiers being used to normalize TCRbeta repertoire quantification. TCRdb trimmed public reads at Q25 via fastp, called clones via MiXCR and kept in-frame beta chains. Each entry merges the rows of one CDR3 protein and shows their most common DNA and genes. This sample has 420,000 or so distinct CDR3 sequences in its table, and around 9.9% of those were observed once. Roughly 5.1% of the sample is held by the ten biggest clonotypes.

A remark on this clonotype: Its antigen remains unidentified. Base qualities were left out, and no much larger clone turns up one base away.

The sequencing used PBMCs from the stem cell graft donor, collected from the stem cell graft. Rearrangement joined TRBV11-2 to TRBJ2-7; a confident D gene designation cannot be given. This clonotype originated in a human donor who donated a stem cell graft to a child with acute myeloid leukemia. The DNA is TGTGCCAGCAGCTTGACCCCCCATGAAGGCGAGCAGTACTTC. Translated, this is CASSLTPHEGEQYF.